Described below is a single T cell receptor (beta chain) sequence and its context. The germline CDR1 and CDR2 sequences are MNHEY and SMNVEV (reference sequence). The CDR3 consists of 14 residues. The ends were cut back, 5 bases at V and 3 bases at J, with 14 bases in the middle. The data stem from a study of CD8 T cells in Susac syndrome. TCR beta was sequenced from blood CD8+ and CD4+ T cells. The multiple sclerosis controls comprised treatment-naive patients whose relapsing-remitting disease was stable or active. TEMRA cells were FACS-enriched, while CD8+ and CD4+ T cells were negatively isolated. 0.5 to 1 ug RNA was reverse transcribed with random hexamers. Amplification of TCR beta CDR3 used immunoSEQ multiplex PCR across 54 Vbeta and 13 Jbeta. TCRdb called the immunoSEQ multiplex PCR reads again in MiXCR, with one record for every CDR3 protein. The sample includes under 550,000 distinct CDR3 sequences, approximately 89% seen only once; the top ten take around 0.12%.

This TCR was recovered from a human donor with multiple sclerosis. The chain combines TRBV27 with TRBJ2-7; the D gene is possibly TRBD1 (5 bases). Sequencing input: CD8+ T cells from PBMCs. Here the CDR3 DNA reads TGTGCCAGCAGTCCCCAGGGCTCAGGCTACGAGCAGTACTTC. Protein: CASSPQGSGYEQYF.